Listed below are T cell receptor beta chains from one sample, sequenced in a study of T cell responses to AZD1222 COVID-19 vaccine. The method was immunoSEQ multiplex PCR; TCRdb's version includes in-frame clones alone and lacks a portion of them. This sample yields 140,000 or so clones, of which just under 95% are seen a single time; 10% to 15% belongs to the top ten. The source material was peripheral blood, sampled after recovery from COVID-19. These receptors all come from an adult who had recovered from COVID-19. Each CDR3 is given with its conserved first and last residue. The order of the fields is clone size, V gene, D gene, J gene, CDR3 DNA, CDR3 protein. D genes are given only for firm matches. Clone size is stated in some rows and not others, as once, few, many or a class when expanded.

once	TRBV3-1/TRBV3-2	NA	TRBJ1-2	TGTGCCAGCAGCCTAACCTCAGGGCGAGGCGGCTACACCTTC	CASSLTSGRGGYTF
NA	TRBV7-3	TRBD1	TRBJ2-5	TGTGCCAGCAGCTTCCCGGGACAGGACTGGACGGAGACCCAGTACTTC	CASSFPGQDWTETQYF
NA	TRBV18	TRBD1	TRBJ2-1	TGTGCCAGCTCACGGGACAGGGAAAATGAGCAGTTCTTC	CASSRDRENEQFF
NA	TRBV2	NA	TRBJ1-5	TGTGCCAGCACTGGGTGGGATCAGCCCCAGCATTTT	CASTGWDQPQHF
NA	TRBV5-1	NA	TRBJ2-2	TGCGCCAGCAGCTCTCGTGGGTCGTTGAACACCGGGGAGCTGTTTTTT	CASSSRGSLNTGELFF
NA	TRBV2	TRBD1	TRBJ2-7	TGTGCCAGCAACTCCGGGACAGGAGCCTACGAGCAGTACTTC	CASNSGTGAYEQYF
NA	TRBV27	TRBD1	TRBJ2-3	TGTGCCAGCAGTTCGATGACAGGGGTCGATACGCAGTATTTT	CASSSMTGVDTQYF
NA	TRBV6-5	TRBD2	TRBJ2-7	TGTGCCAGTCTGCGGGAGAGCCACGAGCAGTACTTC	CASLRESHEQYF
NA	TRBV28	NA	TRBJ1-1	TGTGCCAGCAGTAGCAACCCGACGGAGTCCTCGAACACTGAAGCTTTCTTT	CASSSNPTESSNTEAFF
NA	TRBV5-5	NA	TRBJ1-2	TGTGCCAGCAGCTTGGGGGAGTCAGTTTTTTTTTATGGCTACACCTTC	CASSLGESVFFYGYTF
NA	TRBV7-3	NA	TRBJ2-1	TGTGCCAGCAGCTTATGGGGACACAATGAGCAGTTCTTC	CASSLWGHNEQFF
NA	TRBV12-3/TRBV12-4	NA	TRBJ2-5	TGTGCCAGCAGTCTCTTAGAAACCCAGTACTTC	CASSLLETQYF
NA	TRBV20-1	NA	TRBJ2-7	TGCAGTGCCCCGAGTCTCTACGAGCAGTACTTC	CSAPSLYEQYF
NA	TRBV2	TRBD1	TRBJ2-2	TGTGCCAGCAGTGTGGACAGGGCCAACACCGGGGAGCTGTTTTTT	CASSVDRANTGELFF
NA	TRBV6-5	TRBD2	TRBJ2-5	TGTGCCAGCTATAGCGGGAGGGAGACCCAGTACTTC	CASYSGRETQYF
NA	TRBV4-2	NA	TRBJ2-1	TGTGCCAGCAGCCAAGTTGGGGGGACGCCATACAATGAGCAGTTCTTC	CASSQVGGTPYNEQFF
NA	TRBV28	TRBD2	TRBJ2-1	TGTGCCAGCAGTTTAGTAGCGGGAGTAACGAATGAGCAGTTCTTC	CASSLVAGVTNEQFF
NA	TRBV4-1	TRBD2	TRBJ2-3	TGCGCCAGCAGCCCCCTGGGAATACGCGGGGGAAGCACAGATACGCAGTATTTT	CASSPLGIRGGSTDTQYF
NA	TRBV19	TRBD1	TRBJ1-6	TGTGCCAGTAGTACCTCTCGGACAGGAGTGAATTCACCCCTCCACTTT	CASSTSRTGVNSPLHF
NA	TRBV18	NA	TRBJ1-4	TGTGCCAGCTCACCACCCCATATGCAGGGGCCTAATGAAAAACTGTTTTTT	CASSPPHMQGPNEKLFF
NA	TRBV2	TRBD2	TRBJ2-5	TGTGCCAGCGTGGCGGGAGGAGGGGGCCAAGAGACCCAGTACTTC	CASVAGGGGQETQYF
NA	TRBV3-1/TRBV3-2	TRBD2	TRBJ2-7	TGTGCCAGCAGCTTTATAGCGGGAGCCCCCTCCTACGAGCAGTACTTC	CASSFIAGAPSYEQYF
once	TRBV19	TRBD1	TRBJ1-3	TGTGCCAGTCAGGGGACAGCTGGAAACACCATATATTTT	CASQGTAGNTIYF
NA	TRBV27	NA	TRBJ1-1	TGTGCCAGCAGTTCTCCTCCTCATCCAGGGACTGAAGCTTTCTTT	CASSSPPHPGTEAFF
NA	TRBV20-1	NA	TRBJ1-2	TGCAGTGCTAGGTGGGCTGGTGGCTACACCTTC	CSARWAGGYTF
NA	TRBV28	NA	TRBJ2-7	TGTGCCAGCAGTTTAATGGTCGGGAATGGCCCCTACGAGCAGTACTTC	CASSLMVGNGPYEQYF
once	TRBV10-3	NA	TRBJ1-4	TGTGCCACCCGGAAGGACAGCAGAAATGAAAAACTGTTTTTT	CATRKDSRNEKLFF
NA	TRBV19	NA	TRBJ1-2	TGTGCCAGTAGTGATTGGGCCGAGGGCTACACCTTC	CASSDWAEGYTF
NA	TRBV2	NA	TRBJ2-3	TGTGCCAGCAGTGTGTCGGGGTCAGATACGCAGTATTTT	CASSVSGSDTQYF
NA	TRBV5-1	NA	TRBJ1-5	TGCGCCAGCAGCTTGAACCCCGAATTTCAGCCCCAGCATTTT	CASSLNPEFQPQHF
NA	TRBV28	NA	TRBJ1-5	TGTGCCAGCAGTCCGCTCACAAACCGACTAGGCCCCCATCAGCCCCAGCATTTT	CASSPLTNRLGPHQPQHF
NA	TRBV10-2	NA	TRBJ1-5	TGCGCCAGCAGTCCGTTTAGGGGCGGCAATCAGCCCCAGCATTTT	CASSPFRGGNQPQHF
once	TRBV5-1	TRBD1	TRBJ1-1	TGCGCCAGCAGCTTCAGGACAGGGATCGGGTCCACTGAAGCTTTCTTT	CASSFRTGIGSTEAFF
NA	TRBV28	NA	TRBJ1-2	TGTGCCAGCAGTGCCCCAGGACCCTATGGCTACACCTTC	CASSAPGPYGYTF
NA	TRBV11-1	NA	TRBJ2-1	TGTGCCAGCAGCTTAGCGAGGGTAGATTCCCCCTACAATGAGCAGTTCTTC	CASSLARVDSPYNEQFF
NA	TRBV28	TRBD1	TRBJ1-1	TGTGCCAGCAGCCCGGGACAGGTGGGCACTGAAGCTTTCTTT	CASSPGQVGTEAFF
NA	TRBV10-3	TRBD1	TRBJ1-5	TGTGCCATCAGTGACACCCCGGGACAGGGAGGCAATCAGCCCCAGCATTTT	CAISDTPGQGGNQPQHF
NA	TRBV14	NA	TRBJ1-6	TGTGCCAGCAGCCAAGTGGGGTCACCCCTCCACTTT	CASSQVGSPLHF
NA	TRBV5-1	TRBD1	TRBJ1-6	TGCGCCAGCAGCTTGGGACGGACAGGGAGGATGAATTCACCCCTCCACTTT	CASSLGRTGRMNSPLHF
NA	TRBV5-4	NA	TRBJ1-6	TGTGCCAGCAGCGAGGAGAATTCACCCCTCCACTTT	CASSEENSPLHF